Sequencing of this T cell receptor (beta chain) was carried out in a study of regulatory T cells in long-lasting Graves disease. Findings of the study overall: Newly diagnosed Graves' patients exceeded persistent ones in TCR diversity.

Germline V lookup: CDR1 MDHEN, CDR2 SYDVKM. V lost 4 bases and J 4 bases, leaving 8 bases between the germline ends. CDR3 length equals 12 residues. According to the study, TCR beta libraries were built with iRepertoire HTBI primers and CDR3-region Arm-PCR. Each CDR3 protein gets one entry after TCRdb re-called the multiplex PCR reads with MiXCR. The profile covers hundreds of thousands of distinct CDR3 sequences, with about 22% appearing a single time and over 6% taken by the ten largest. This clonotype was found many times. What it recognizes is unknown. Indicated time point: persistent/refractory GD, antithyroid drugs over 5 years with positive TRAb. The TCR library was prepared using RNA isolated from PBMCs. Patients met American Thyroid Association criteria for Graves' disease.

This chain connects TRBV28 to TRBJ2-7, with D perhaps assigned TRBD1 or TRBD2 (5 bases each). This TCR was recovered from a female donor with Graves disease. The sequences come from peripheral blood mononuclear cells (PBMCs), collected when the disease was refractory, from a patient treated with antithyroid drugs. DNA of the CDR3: TGTGCCAGCAGTTCCTGGGGGTACGAGCAGTACTTC. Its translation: CASSSWGYEQYF.